The 10 T cell receptor beta chains presented below share a single source sample, sequenced in a study of monozygotic twins with inflammatory bowel disease (dated by TCRdb to about 2019). The library was built by means of 5' RACE. Instrument used: Illumina HiSeq 2500. TCRdb reprocessed the reads, and each CDR3 protein sequence is entered once, without DNA. The record for this sample contains around 230,000 distinct CDR3 sequences. In total, the top ten clones hold 1.6% of the sample. Sample: blood. The receptors shown here come from a human donor with ulcerative colitis or Crohn's disease, or a healthy co-twin of an affected twin (not recorded which).

V is TRBV7-7 and J is TRBJ2-5; TCRdb calls TRBD1, which cannot be checked without DNA. CDR3 length: 15 amino acids. CDR1 and CDR2 (germline): SSHAT, FNYEAQ (reference sequence). The CDR3: CASSYGTGGFETQYF.

The rearrangement links TRBV2 to TRBJ1-5. This CDR3 comprises 14 residues. From germline, CDR1 is SNHLY and CDR2 FYNNEI. CDR3: CASSVSQVYGPQHF.

The V gene is TRBV4-2, the J gene TRBJ1-2; checking the TCRdb D call of TRBD1 is not possible without DNA. Germline V gene sequence: CDR1 LGHNA, CDR2 YNFKEQ. This CDR3 is 14 amino acids long. This CDR3 is CASSQLQGTGGYTF.

The chain combines TRBV7-2 with TRBJ1-1; checking the TCRdb D call of TRBD1 is not possible without DNA. Per germline, CDR1 SGHTA and CDR2 FQGNSA. The CDR3 runs to 14 residues. The CDR3 sequence is CASSLQTGDTEAFF.

The chain is built from TRBV7-6 and TRBJ2-1; checking the TCRdb D call of TRBD2 is not possible without DNA. Germline CDR1 SGHVS, CDR2 FNYEAQ. The CDR3 has 15 amino acids. CDR3 sequence reads: CASSLGLGLDNEQFF.

This chain links TRBV27 with TRBJ1-1. CDR1 is MNHEY and CDR2 is SMNVEV in the germline V gene (reference sequence). The length of the CDR3 is 13 residues. The CDR3 here is CASSYGLGTEAFF.

J is TRBJ2-5 and V is TRBV9; the D call of TRBD1 rests on TCRdb alone, since no DNA is present to check it. In germline, CDR1 is SGDLS, CDR2 YYNGEE. The length of the CDR3 is 15 residues. This CDR3 is CASSPVGDGQETQYF.

V gene TRBV11-2 combines with J gene TRBJ1-1; the TCRdb call, TRBD1, lacks DNA for checking. There are 16 residues in the CDR3. The germline gives CDR1 SGHAT, CDR2 FQNNGV. The CDR3 loop is CASSTHRGPLNTEAFF.

V gene TRBV2 combines with J gene TRBJ2-1; TCRdb selects TRBD2, and the lack of DNA leaves this call unchecked. The CDR3 sequence is 17 residues long. Germline CDR1 and CDR2: SNHLY and FYNNEI. The CDR3 reads CASSTDPPASSYNEQFF.

The chain employs TRBV5-1 and TRBJ2-3; TCRdb names TRBD1, which stays unverified in the absence of DNA. The V gene's germline CDR1 is SGHRS and CDR2 YFSETQ. The CDR3 consists of 17 residues. The CDR3 region is CASSLKSMVRDTDTQYF.